This T cell receptor (beta chain) was sequenced for a study of cytomegalovirus exposure and HLA in healthy donors (dated by TCRdb to 2017 to 2019). Notes on the research overall: An earlier analysis of about 530 of the donors reported 276 Gb of sequence data and approximately 120 million unique TCR beta sequences obtained from about 200 million T cells. Across under 500 genotyped donors of the cohort, an average of about 220,000 unique TCR beta nucleotide sequences per donor were sequenced, and around 20% of those sequences were non-productive. Alongside the repertoire data, information on donor age, sex, ethnicity and CMV serostatus was compiled. A separate validation cohort of roughly 130 different subjects was used in addition to the 666-subject first cohort. To study patterns of TCR occurrence, a later analysis re-analyzed previously published TCR beta repertoires from under 750 donors and added high-resolution HLA genotyping. Every discovery cohort repertoire had been produced on one sequencing platform. To decide whether each TCR beta V gene segment behaved as functional or pseudogenic, an earlier analysis of nearly 600 of the donors relied on high-throughput TCR beta sequencing. The study aimed to test whether cataloging public T cell receptors could reveal signatures of past pathogen exposure. The T cell repertoires of 670 or so subjects were profiled by immunosequencing and related to cytomegalovirus serostatus. Four to six DR-DQ haplotypes were handled as single units for association and clustering because linkage in the cohort was strong. Class I and class II HLA loci were covered by the typing at four-digit resolution. Rather than using new phenotypic data, the later analysis identified candidate immune exposures from TCR beta sequences and from how often those sequences occurred across donors. High-throughput TCR immunosequencing, statistical association of individual TCRs with disease status, and machine learning were combined to predict cytomegalovirus infection status. Genome-wide SNP genotypes for about three fifths of the roughly 670 donors were used in a later genetic analysis, which treated that subset as a discovery cohort. Typing coverage varied by locus: about 629-640 donors for A, B, C, DRB1 and DQB1; under 550 for DQA1; more than 600 for DPA1; 450 to 480 for DPB1. The genetic ancestry cluster associated with self-reported Caucasian donors included 81% of the 398 genotyped donors. An early release that covered fewer than 750 HLA-typed donors contained around 300 gigabases of sequencing data and approximately 85 million unique TCR sequences. Paper-wide results and their limitations: A later analysis found that HLA-associated TCR beta chains were more clonally expanded and had lower generation probabilities than equally common non-associated chains. A further reported finding was that TCR beta sequences accurately predicted the HLA-A and HLA-B alleles for most subjects in the first cohort. Because counts were too low, about 18 rarely observed V segments, including chromosome 9 orphons, were left out of the earlier analysis of roughly 600 of the donors. The classifier was reported to diagnose cytomegalovirus status with high specificity and sensitivity in both the original cohort and the validation cohort. A later genetic analysis reported fewer N-insertions in productive TCRs among donors in an Asian-associated ancestry cluster than the roughly 720-donor mean. Some IMGT-functional V segments, including TRBV6-2 and TRBV6-3, could not be distinguished by the 87-base-pair reads and were therefore excluded. The authors suggested that the approach could potentially be extended to other disease states and immunological phenotypes. An earlier analysis of some 590 of the donors showed that most TCR beta V segments appeared in productive rearrangements either about 87% or about 30% of the time, which broadly matched IMGT annotations. In the study, approximately 150 TCR beta chains were listed as associated with cytomegalovirus. In a later analysis, TCR association rates were found to vary across HLA loci, with the most associated TCRs seen for DRB1 alleles and the fewest for HLA-C alleles. Sequencing depth was assumed to be roughly uniform across donors in the presence/absence analyses, though that assumption may not hold. V-gene and J-gene trimming of TCR beta chains was associated with a missense DCLRE1C variant in a later genetic analysis, and the association was replicated in an independent cohort. The cohort was sequenced for TCR beta chains only, and without alpha or paired-chain data the features that could be detected were limited. According to a later analysis, most CMV-associated TCR beta chains appeared to be HLA-restricted, and the HLA associations seemed to be driven largely by CMV exposure. In a later analysis, several top co-occurrence clusters were reported to appear linked to parvovirus B19, influenza, CMV and Epstein-Barr virus. The only immune exposure information available for the cohort was CMV serostatus. Most TCR sequences were observed very rarely across donors, whereas some public TCRs were present in many individuals. A cluster of highly shared sequence variants was judged likely to represent a technical artifact of the sequencing pipeline. Three of the identified cytomegalovirus-associated TCR beta chains were confirmed in vitro to be specific for cytomegalovirus antigens. HLA typing was unavailable for some donors at each locus, so association tests used only the typed subset. At a false discovery rate of 0.05, a later analysis linked some 18,000 TCR beta sequences to specific HLA alleles. When HLA alleles, especially DR and DQ, strongly co-occurred, attributing TCR associations to individual alleles was difficult. Linkage disequilibrium might explain the correlated functional status among segregating V segments, but an unknown experimental factor could not be excluded.

With respect to this clone: Its antigen has not been determined. No clone much larger than this one lies a single base away; base qualities are absent.

The library was made by the immunoSEQ multiplex PCR assay. For the multiplex PCR, a mixture combining 60 forward primers for TCR Vbeta segments and 13 reverse primers for TCR Jbeta segments was used. A multiplex PCR assay on genomic DNA amplified the CDR3 region of rearranged TCR beta genes. The Illumina HiSeq System was used to sequence the amplified TCR beta libraries as 87-base-pair reads. In the paper's pipeline: A later analysis tallied 70 million to 100 million unique TCR beta chains across the 660 or so repertoires, and some 10 million of those chains were shared by two or more donors. A nearest-neighbor algorithm error-corrected the raw reads and collapsed the reads into unique sequences, merging closely related sequences to remove PCR and sequencing errors. CDR3 sequences were aligned to IMGT reference sequences to assign V, D and J gene segments. For a sequence to be retained, at least a six-nucleotide match to both a V gene segment and a J gene segment was required. A rearrangement counted as productive if the CDR3 had no stop codons and remained in frame with V and J, and every other rearrangement counted as non-productive. CDR3 was defined according to IMGT convention as the region running from the second conserved V-encoded cysteine to the conserved J-encoded phenylalanine. The earlier analysis of about 560 of the donors excluded any sequence lacking an unambiguous match to a single V gene segment. An earlier analysis of about 590 of the donors classified V segments as functional when productive rearrangements were above 56.7% and as segregating when the standard deviation between donors was above 5%. A statistical classification framework was built for diagnosing cytomegalovirus status from the catalog of TCR beta chain sequences. In a later analysis, V and J genes were assigned by comparing TCR nucleotide sequences against IMGT/GENE-DB human TR gene sequences. A later analysis assigned CDR3 sequences and most-parsimonious VDJ recombination scenarios with the TCRdist pipeline. A later analysis defined each TCR beta chain by its CDR3 amino acid sequence plus V-gene family, and excluded reads lacking a unique V-gene family. To address suspected cross-contamination and a sequencing artifact, a later analysis removed roughly 580 highly shared, low-generation-probability nucleotide sequences. In a later analysis, a clonal expansion index was calculated for each public chain from normalized within-repertoire ranks of inferred template counts. In a later analysis, generation probabilities were computed with a VDJ recombination model fitted to out-of-frame rearrangements, and the resulting probabilities were checked against IGoR. Hypergeometric tests were used in a later analysis to score TCR-TCR, TCR-HLA and TCR-CMV co-occurrence, with a repertoire-size bias correction applied to the TCR pairs. False discovery rates were estimated in a later analysis by permuting HLA or CMV assignments 20 times. In a later analysis, co-occurring TCRs were grouped using DBSCAN, with TCRdist sequence similarity added in when clustering inside HLA-allele-positive subsets. For co-occurrence clustering, repertoires with fewer than 30,000 or more than 120,000 public chains were excluded, along with roughly 5 repertoires with anomalous nucleotide sharing. As stored in TCRdb, this immuneACCESS dataset retains in-frame rearrangements with V and J assigned. A fraction of the clones does not appear; measured against another copy, unresolved V genes explain less than half of the discrepancy, and the remainder lacks a known reason. V and J calls and clone size are as listed in that table; D and trimming were resolved from the DNA. The table for this sample lists 150,000 to 190,000 clones; around 80% of them were counted only once. Around 1.4% of the sample is held by the ten biggest clonotypes.

Taken from the germline V gene, the CDR1 and CDR2 loops are SGHRS and YFSETQ. Germline trimming amounts to 5 bases on V and 8 bases on J, with 10 as the count of junction bases outside the gene matches. From its cysteine to its phenylalanine, the CDR3 spans 15 amino acids. Only the CDR3 part of the read is kept: 45 bases, read in frame from the first base. In total, around 600 healthy bone marrow donors made up the cohort. At the time of sampling, every cohort member was nominally healthy, though immune exposures that went unrecorded were likely present. The donor was CMV seronegative and belonged to the group of 352 seronegative cohort members. A peripheral blood sample was provided by each donor, and peripheral blood mononuclear cells were used for TCR beta sequencing. Genomic DNA was extracted from the blood cell samples with the Qiagen DNeasy Blood Extraction Kit.

The source of this sequence is a man aged 18 to 29 in good health and CMV-seronegative. Sequencing used PBMCs. This receptor chain uses TRBV5-1 and TRBJ2-1; 10 central bases correspond to TRBD2. The CDR3 protein is CASSRGTSEVDEQFF. DNA sequence: TGCGCCAGCAGTCGCGGGACTAGCGAAGTGGATGAGCAGTTCTTC.